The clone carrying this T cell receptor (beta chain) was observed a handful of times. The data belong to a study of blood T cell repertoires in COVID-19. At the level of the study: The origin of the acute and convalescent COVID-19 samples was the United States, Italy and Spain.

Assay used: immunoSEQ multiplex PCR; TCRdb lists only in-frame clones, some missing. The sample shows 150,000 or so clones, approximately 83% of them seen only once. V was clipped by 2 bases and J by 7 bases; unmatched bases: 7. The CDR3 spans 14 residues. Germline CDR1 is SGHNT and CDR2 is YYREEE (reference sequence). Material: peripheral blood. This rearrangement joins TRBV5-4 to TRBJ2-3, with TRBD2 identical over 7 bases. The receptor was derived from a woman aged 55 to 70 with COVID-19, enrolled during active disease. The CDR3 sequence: CASSFWGGGNTQYF. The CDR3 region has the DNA TGTGCCAGCAGCTTTTGGGGGGGAGGGAATACGCAGTATTTT.